Following are 8 T cell receptor beta chains from one sample sequenced in a study of blood T cell repertoires in COVID-19. Some clones are missing from TCRdb's copy, which holds only in-frame ones; the method was immunoSEQ multiplex PCR. The sample has approximately 490,000 clones; 87% are singletons. The sample consisted of PBMCs or T cells enriched from blood (not recorded which). These receptors all stem from a woman in her late teens or twenties who had recovered from COVID-19.

This chain uses TRBV24-1 with TRBJ1-5; 7 nucleotides match TRBD1. In germline, CDR1 is KGHDR, CDR2 SFDVKD. With V trimmed by 7 bases and J by 6 bases, 5 bases remained unmatched. This CDR3 is 13 amino acids long. The CDR3 spells CATSRQGGQPQHF. DNA of the CDR3: TGTGCCACCAGCCGACAGGGCGGTCAGCCCCAGCATTTT.

The chain has TRBV27 and TRBJ2-3; 14 bases line up with TRBD2. The ends lost 6 bases at V and 3 bases at J; junction bases unmatched: 2. Germline CDR1 reads MNHEY; CDR2 reads SMNVEV (reference sequence). The length of the CDR3 is 15 residues. The CDR3 region has the DNA TGTGCCAGCAGAGGACTAGCGGGGGGAACAGATACGCAGTATTTT. Residues: CASRGLAGGTDTQYF.

The rearrangement uses TRBV27 and TRBJ1-2; a possible D gene is TRBD1 (6 bases). The CDR3 runs 16 residues. CDR1 is MNHEY, CDR2 SMNVEV, per germline (reference sequence). Trimming took 6 bases from V and 3 from J, leaving 20 bases between them. The DNA for the CDR3 is TGTGCCAGCAGGTTCCCCTCGGACAGAGGGGACTATGGCTACACCTTC. This translates into CASRFPSDRGDYGYTF.

The chain combines TRBV7-2 with TRBJ1-2; 7 nucleotides agree with TRBD1. The CDR3 has 15 amino acids. V dropped 7 bases and J dropped 8; count of bases not matched to a gene: 16. Germline loops: CDR1 SGHTA, CDR2 FQGNSA. The CDR3 DNA reads as TGTGCCAGCATACGAGTCTACAGGGGCCGGGGAGGCTACACCTTC. This codes for CASIRVYRGRGGYTF.

This chain links TRBV2 with TRBJ2-5; a possible D gene is TRBD2 (6 bases). The CDR3 sequence is 12 residues long. CDR1 SNHLY and CDR2 FYNNEI come from the germline V gene. V lost 7 bases to trimming and J lost 3 bases, with 9 bases between them. The CDR3 reads CASNSGEETQYF. The CDR3 DNA reads as TGTGCCAGCAATTCGGGGGAAGAGACCCAGTACTTC.

This clone has a single count. The chain joins TRBV2 to TRBJ1-6; weak D call: TRBD1 (5 bases). CDR1 is SNHLY and CDR2 is FYNNEI in the germline V gene. The CDR3 has 17 amino acids. V shed 1 base and J shed 6 bases, with 16 bases lying between them. CDR3 DNA sequence: TGTGCCAGCAGTGAAGTAAGAATTGGAGGGGCTAATTCACCCCTCCACTTT. This codes for CASSEVRIGGANSPLHF.

V usage is TRBV5-1 and J usage is TRBJ1-6; the match to TRBD1 covers 8 bases. Losses at the gene ends were 0 bases for V and 10 bases for J; bases not matched to a gene: 6. This CDR3 has 15 amino acids. The germline V gene has CDR1 SGHRS and CDR2 YFSETQ. The CDR3 reads CASSLAGQGRSPLHF. The CDR3 DNA reads TGCGCCAGCAGCTTGGCCGGACAGGGACGCTCACCCCTCCACTTT.

The chain employs TRBV19 and TRBJ1-5; D uncertain. V was pared by 6 bases and J by 4 bases, with 16 bases between. Germline V lookup: CDR1 LNHDA, CDR2 SQIVND (reference sequence). CDR3 length equals 15 residues. Written as DNA, the CDR3 is TGTGCCAGTAGGCCGGACTCCGACTGGAATCAGCCCCAGCATTTT. It translates to CASRPDSDWNQPQHF.